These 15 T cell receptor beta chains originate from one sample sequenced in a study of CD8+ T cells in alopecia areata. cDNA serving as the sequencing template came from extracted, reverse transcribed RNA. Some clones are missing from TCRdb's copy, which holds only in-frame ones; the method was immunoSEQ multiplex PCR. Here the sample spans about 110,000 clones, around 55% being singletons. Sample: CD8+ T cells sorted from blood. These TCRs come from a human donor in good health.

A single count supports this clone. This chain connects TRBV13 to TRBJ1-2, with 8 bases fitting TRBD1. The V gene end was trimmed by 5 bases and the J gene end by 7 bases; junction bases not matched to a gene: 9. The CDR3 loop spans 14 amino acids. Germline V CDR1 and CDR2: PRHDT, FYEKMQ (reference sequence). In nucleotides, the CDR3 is TGTGCCAGCAGCCTTGCGATGACAGGGGCTGGCTACACCTTC. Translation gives CASSLAMTGAGYTF.

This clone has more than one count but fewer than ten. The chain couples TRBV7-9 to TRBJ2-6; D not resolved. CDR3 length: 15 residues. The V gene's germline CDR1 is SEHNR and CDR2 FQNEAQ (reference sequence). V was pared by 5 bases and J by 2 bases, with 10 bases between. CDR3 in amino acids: CASSESTPGANVLTF. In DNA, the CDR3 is TGTGCCAGCAGCGAGTCAACCCCTGGGGCCAACGTCCTGACTTTC.

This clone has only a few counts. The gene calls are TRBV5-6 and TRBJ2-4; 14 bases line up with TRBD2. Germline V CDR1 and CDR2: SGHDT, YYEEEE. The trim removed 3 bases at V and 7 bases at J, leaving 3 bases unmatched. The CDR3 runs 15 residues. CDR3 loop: CASSWGLAGANIQYF. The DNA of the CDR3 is TGTGCCAGCAGCTGGGGACTAGCGGGGGCGAACATTCAGTACTTC.

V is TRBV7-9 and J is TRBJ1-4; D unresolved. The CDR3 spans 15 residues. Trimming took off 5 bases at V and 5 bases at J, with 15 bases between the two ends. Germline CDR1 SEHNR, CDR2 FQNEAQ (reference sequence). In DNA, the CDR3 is TGTGCCAGCAGCCCGACCGGGAGCCCCAATGAAAAACTGTTTTTT. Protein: CASSPTGSPNEKLFF. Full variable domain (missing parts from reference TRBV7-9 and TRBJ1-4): DTGVSQNPRHKITKRGQNVTFRCDPISEHNRLYWYRQTLGQGPEFLTYFQNEAQLEKSRLLSDRFSAERPKGSFSTLEIQRTEQGDSAMYLCASSPTGSPNEKLFFGSGTQLSVL.

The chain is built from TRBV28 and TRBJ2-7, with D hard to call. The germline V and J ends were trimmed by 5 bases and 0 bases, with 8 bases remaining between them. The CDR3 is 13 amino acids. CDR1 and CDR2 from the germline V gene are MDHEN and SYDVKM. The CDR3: CASSPSFSYEQYF. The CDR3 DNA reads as TGTGCCAGCAGTCCCAGCTTCTCCTACGAGCAGTACTTC.

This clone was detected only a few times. CDR3 sequence reads: CATSRDEAPYEQYF. CDR3 bases: TGTGCCACCAGCAGAGATGAGGCACCTTACGAGCAGTACTTC. The chain carries TRBV15 and TRBJ2-7; D remains unclear. Germline CDR1 and CDR2: LNHNV and YYDKDF (reference sequence). Trimming cost V 0 bases and J 4 bases, with 10 bases left between them. The CDR3 covers 14 residues. Based on the CDR3 plus reference TRBV15 and TRBJ2-7, the full variable domain is DAMVIQNPRYQVTQFGKPVTLSCSQTLNHNVMYWYQQKSSQAPKLLFHYYDKDFNNEADTPDNFQSRRPNTSFCFLDIRSPGLGDTAMYLCATSRDEAPYEQYFGPGTRLTVT.

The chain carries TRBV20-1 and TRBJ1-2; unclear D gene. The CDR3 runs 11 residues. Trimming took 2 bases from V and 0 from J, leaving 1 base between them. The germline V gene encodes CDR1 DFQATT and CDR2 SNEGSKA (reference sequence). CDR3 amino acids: CSARPNYGYTF. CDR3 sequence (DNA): TGCAGTGCTAGACCTAACTATGGCTACACCTTC.

CDR3 sequence (DNA): TGTGCCAGCAACAGCGCAGGGGACTTCACCGGGGAGCTGTTTTTT. It is translated as CASNSAGDFTGELFF. The rearrangement joins TRBV13 to TRBJ2-2, with D possibly being TRBD1 or TRBD2 (6 bases each). Germline CDR1 and CDR2: PRHDT and FYEKMQ (reference sequence). CDR3 length equals 15 residues. The germline V and J ends were trimmed by 7 bases and 4 bases, with 16 bases remaining between them.

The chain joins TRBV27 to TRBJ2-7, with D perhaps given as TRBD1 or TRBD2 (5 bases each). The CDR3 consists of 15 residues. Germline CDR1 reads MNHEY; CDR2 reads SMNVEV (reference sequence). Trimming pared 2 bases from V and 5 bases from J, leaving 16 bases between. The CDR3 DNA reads TGTGCCAGCAGTTTACAAGGGAGTCCGGGGCACGAGCAGTACTTC. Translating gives CASSLQGSPGHEQYF.

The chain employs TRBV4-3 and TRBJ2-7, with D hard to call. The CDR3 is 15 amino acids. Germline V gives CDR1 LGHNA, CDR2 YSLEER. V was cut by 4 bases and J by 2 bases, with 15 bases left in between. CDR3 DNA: TGCGCCAGCAGCCCCTCCGGTGCCGCCCCCTACGAGCAGTACTTC. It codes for CASSPSGAAPYEQYF.

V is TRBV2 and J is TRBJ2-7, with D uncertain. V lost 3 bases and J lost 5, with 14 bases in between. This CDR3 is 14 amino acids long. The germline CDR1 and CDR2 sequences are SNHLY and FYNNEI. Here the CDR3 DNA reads TGTGCCAGCAGTGACCCCGGCAGGCCTAACGAGCAGTACTTC. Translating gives CASSDPGRPNEQYF.

CDR3 in amino acids: CASSGTGGIYEQYF. The DNA for the CDR3 is TGTGCCAGCAGTGGAACAGGGGGCATCTACGAGCAGTACTTC. The V and J genes are TRBV28 and TRBJ2-7; 9 bases agree with TRBD1. The germline V gene encodes CDR1 MDHEN and CDR2 SYDVKM. The CDR3 spans 14 residues. Trimming took 5 bases from V and 3 from J; bases not matched to a gene: 5.

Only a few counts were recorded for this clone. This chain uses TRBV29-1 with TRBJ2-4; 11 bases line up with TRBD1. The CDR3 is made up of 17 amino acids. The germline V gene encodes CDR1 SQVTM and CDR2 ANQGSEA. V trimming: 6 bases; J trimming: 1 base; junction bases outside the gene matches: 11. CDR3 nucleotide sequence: TGCAGCGTACTCTTGGACAGGGGGCTCTGGGCCAAAAACATTCAGTACTTC. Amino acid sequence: CSVLLDRGLWAKNIQYF.

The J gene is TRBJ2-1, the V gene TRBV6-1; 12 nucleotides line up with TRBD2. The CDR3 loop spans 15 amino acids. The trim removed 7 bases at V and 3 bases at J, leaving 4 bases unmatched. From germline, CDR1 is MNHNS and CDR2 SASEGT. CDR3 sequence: CASTLLAGGYNEQFF. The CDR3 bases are TGTGCCAGCACGCTACTAGCGGGGGGCTACAATGAGCAGTTCTTC.

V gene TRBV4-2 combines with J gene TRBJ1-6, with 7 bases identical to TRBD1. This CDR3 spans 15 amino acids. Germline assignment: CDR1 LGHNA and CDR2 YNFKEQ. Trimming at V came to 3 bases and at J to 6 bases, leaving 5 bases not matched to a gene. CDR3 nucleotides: TGTGCCAGCAGCCAGGGGGACAGCCGTAATTCACCCCTCCACTTT. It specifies CASSQGDSRNSPLHF.